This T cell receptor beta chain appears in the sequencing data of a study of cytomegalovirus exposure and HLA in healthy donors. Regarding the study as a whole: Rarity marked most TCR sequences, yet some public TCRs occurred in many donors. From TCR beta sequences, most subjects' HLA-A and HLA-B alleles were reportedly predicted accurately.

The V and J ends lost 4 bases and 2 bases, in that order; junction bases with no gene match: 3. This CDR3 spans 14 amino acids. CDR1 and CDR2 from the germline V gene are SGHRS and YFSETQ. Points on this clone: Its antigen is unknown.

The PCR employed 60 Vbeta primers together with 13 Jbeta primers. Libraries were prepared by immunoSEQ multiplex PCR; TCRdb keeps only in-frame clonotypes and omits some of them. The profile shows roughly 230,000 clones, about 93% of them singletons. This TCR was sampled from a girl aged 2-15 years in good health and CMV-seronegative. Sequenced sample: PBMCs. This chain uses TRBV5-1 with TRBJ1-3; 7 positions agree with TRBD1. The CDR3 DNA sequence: TGCGCCAGCAGCCCCGGGACAGCTGGAAACACCATATATTTT. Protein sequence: CASSPGTAGNTIYF.